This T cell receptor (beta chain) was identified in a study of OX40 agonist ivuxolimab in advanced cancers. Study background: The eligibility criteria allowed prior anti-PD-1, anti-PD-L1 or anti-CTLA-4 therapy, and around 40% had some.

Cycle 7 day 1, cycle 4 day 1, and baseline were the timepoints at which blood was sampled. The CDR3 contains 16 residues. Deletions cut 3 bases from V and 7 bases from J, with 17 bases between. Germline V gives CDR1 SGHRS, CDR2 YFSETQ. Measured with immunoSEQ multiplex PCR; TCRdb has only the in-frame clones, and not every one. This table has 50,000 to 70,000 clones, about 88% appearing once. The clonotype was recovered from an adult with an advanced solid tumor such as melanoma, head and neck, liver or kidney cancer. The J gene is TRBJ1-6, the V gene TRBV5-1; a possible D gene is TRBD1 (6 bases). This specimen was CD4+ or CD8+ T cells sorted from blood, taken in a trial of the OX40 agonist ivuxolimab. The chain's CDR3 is CASSSSGTTGNSPLHF. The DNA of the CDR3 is TGCGCCAGCAGCTCCTCCGGGACAACGGGGAATTCACCCCTCCACTTT. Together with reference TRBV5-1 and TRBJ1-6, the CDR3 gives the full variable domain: KAGVTQTPRYLIKTRGQQVTLSCSPISGHRSVSWYQQTPGQGLQFLFEYFSETQRNKGNFPGRFSGRQFSNSRSEMNVSTLELGDSALYLCASSSSGTTGNSPLHFGNGTRLTVT.